This T cell receptor (beta chain) was observed in a study of cytomegalovirus exposure and HLA in healthy donors. As to this clone: The antigen is undetermined.

Findings and caveats of the study: A missense DCLRE1C variant was associated with V- and J-gene trimming of TCR beta chains in a later analysis, and an independent cohort replicated the association. More clonal expansion characterized HLA-associated TCR beta chains than equally common others in a later analysis. Presence/absence analyses rested on an assumption that sequencing depth was roughly uniform across donors.

Per germline, CDR1 SGDLS and CDR2 YYNGEE. The V gene end was trimmed by 3 bases and the J gene end by 3 bases; junction bases not matched to a gene: 4. The CDR3 loop spans 14 amino acids. Primers: 60 Vbeta forward and 13 Jbeta reverse. Some clones are missing from TCRdb's copy, which holds only in-frame ones; the method was immunoSEQ multiplex PCR. The table includes approximately 85,000 clones, roughly 80% detected once. The sequenced sample was PBMCs. The chain has TRBV9 and TRBJ1-1; TRBD1 matches 8 bases. The TCR was taken from a man aged 50-59 years in good health and CMV-seropositive. The CDR3 DNA sequence: TGTGCCAGCAGCGGAGGACAGGGCTACACTGAAGCTTTCTTT. This sequence encodes CASSGGQGYTEAFF. Based on the CDR3 plus reference TRBV9 and TRBJ1-1, the full variable domain is DSGVTQTPKHLITATGQRVTLRCSPRSGDLSVYWYQQSLDQGLQFLIQYYNGEERAKGNILERFSAQQFPDLHSELNLSSLELGDSALYFCASSGGQGYTEAFFGQGTRLTVV.